A single sample gave rise to the 21 T cell receptor beta chains below, sequenced in a study of T cell responses to AZD1222 COVID-19 vaccine. Clones were sequenced by immunoSEQ multiplex PCR, and TCRdb holds only the in-frame ones, with some missing. The repertoire includes around 150,000 clones, about 90% of them detected once, and around 7.6% sits in the top ten. Sequenced material: peripheral blood, taken 28 days after the second dose of the MenACWY control vaccine. The receptors shown here come from an adult who received the MenACWY meningococcal vaccine as a control.

This sequence joins TRBV6-6 and TRBJ1-6, with 10 bases fitting TRBD1. CDR1 is MNHNY, CDR2 SVGAGI, per germline (reference sequence). The V segment lost 6 bases and the J segment 9 bases; nucleotides outside the gene matches: 5. This CDR3 region has 14 residues. The CDR3 reads CASSPGTGVSPLHF. CDR3 in DNA: TGTGCCAGCAGCCCCGGGACAGGGGTTTCACCCCTCCACTTT.

The chain employs TRBV10-3 and TRBJ2-7; 7 bases agree with TRBD1. The CDR3 consists of 12 residues. Unmatched junction bases numbered 4, after V lost 6 bases and J lost 5 bases. Germline-derived CDR1 and CDR2 are ENHRY and SYGVKD. The CDR3 DNA reads as TGTGCCATCAGCGGGACAGTGGACGAGCAGTACTTC. Protein sequence: CAISGTVDEQYF.

A note on this clone: At one end, the junction sequence differs from germline, possibly due to a read error. The chain links TRBV7-2 to TRBJ2-5, with D perhaps matching TRBD1 or TRBD2 (5 bases each). CDR1 is SGHTA, CDR2 FQGNSA, per germline. This CDR3 is built from 14 residues. CDR3 residues: CASSSGTNQEAQYF. DNA for the CDR3: TGTGCCAGCAGCTCCGGGACCAACCAAGAGGCCCAGTACTTC.

V gene TRBV7-2 combines with J gene TRBJ2-3, with 7 nucleotides matching TRBD1. The CDR3 runs 14 residues. Trimming took 8 bases from V and 3 from J; bases not matched to a gene: 8. The germline V gene has CDR1 SGHTA and CDR2 FQGNSA. CDR3 protein: CASWETGSTDTQYF. CDR3 sequence (DNA): TGTGCCAGCTGGGAGACAGGGTCTACAGATACGCAGTATTTT.

The chain recombines TRBV5-1 with TRBJ1-3; D uncertain. Germline V lookup: CDR1 SGHRS, CDR2 YFSETQ. The CDR3 runs 15 residues. Trimming shortened V by 0 bases and J by 0 bases, and 7 bases separated the two germline ends. Here the CDR3 DNA reads TGCGCCAGCAGCTTGGGACTGAGCTCTGGAAACACCATATATTTT. It specifies CASSLGLSSGNTIYF.

V gene TRBV19 combines with J gene TRBJ2-2; tentatively, D is TRBD1 (5 bases). The ends were cut back, 6 bases at V and 0 bases at J, with 8 bases in the middle. Germline CDR1 reads LNHDA; CDR2 reads SQIVND (reference sequence). This CDR3 is 14 amino acids long. The CDR3 protein is CASSPDTNTGELFF. CDR3 nucleotide sequence: TGTGCCAGTAGCCCGGACACGAACACCGGGGAGCTGTTTTTT.

The rearrangement links TRBV5-5 to TRBJ2-7; TRBD1 is a possible D gene (6 bases). The length of the CDR3 is 13 residues. CDR1 and CDR2 (germline): SGHKS, YYEKEE (reference sequence). V was shortened by 4 bases and J by 4 bases, with 12 bases between the two germline ends. The CDR3 loop is CASSPQGPYEQYF. CDR3 nucleotides: TGTGCCAGCAGCCCACAGGGACCGTACGAGCAGTACTTC. Combining the CDR3 with reference TRBV5-5 and TRBJ2-7 gives the whole variable domain DAGVTQSPTHLIKTRGQQVTLRCSPISGHKSVSWYQQVLGQGPQFIFQYYEKEERGRGNFPDRFSARQFPNYSSELNVNALLLGDSALYLCASSPQGPYEQYFGPGTRLTVT.

The chain carries TRBV19 and TRBJ2-7; tentatively, D is TRBD1 (6 bases). Germline values: CDR1 LNHDA, CDR2 SQIVND (reference sequence). Trimming pared 6 bases from V and 0 bases from J, leaving 15 bases between. The CDR3 length is 15 residues. CDR3 nucleotides: TGTGCCAGTAGACCCTCGGACAGCTACTCCTACGAGCAGTACTTC. Its translation: CASRPSDSYSYEQYF.

J is TRBJ2-1 and V is TRBV10-1; 11 bases match TRBD2. CDR1 and CDR2 from the germline V gene are WNHNN and SYGVQD (reference sequence). This CDR3 spans 15 amino acids. With V trimmed by 3 bases and J by 7 bases, 5 bases remained unmatched. Here the CDR3 DNA reads TGCGCCAGCAGTGAAACTAGCGGGAGTTCGAATGAGCAGTTCTTC. This sequence encodes CASSETSGSSNEQFF.

V gene TRBV30 combines with J gene TRBJ2-3; maybe TRBD2 (5 bases). Germline CDR1 and CDR2: GTSNPN and SVGIG (reference sequence). The CDR3 sequence is 16 residues long. Trimming took 4 bases from V and 2 from J, leaving 19 bases between them. CDR3 coding DNA: TGTGCCTGGACCCACATGGGAGCGCTACACACAGATACGCAGTATTTT. Amino acid sequence: CAWTHMGALHTDTQYF.

This clone was observed once. The gene calls are TRBV6-5 and TRBJ2-3; a possible D gene is TRBD1 (6 bases). The CDR3 contains 15 residues. V was pared by 10 bases and J by 0 bases, with 17 bases between. Germline V CDR1 and CDR2: MNHEY, SVGAGI. The DNA of the CDR3 is TGTGCCACCCTACCCCGACAGGTCAGCACAGATACGCAGTATTTT. This sequence encodes CATLPRQVSTDTQYF.

V and J are TRBV3-1 (or the pseudogene TRBV3-2) and TRBJ1-2, with D tentatively TRBD1 (5 bases). Per the germline V gene, CDR1 is LGHDT and CDR2 is YNNKEL (reference sequence). The ends were cut back, 4 bases at V and 3 bases at J, with 12 bases in the middle. CDR3 size: 14 residues. CDR3 DNA: TGTGCCAGCAGCCCACGACAGATGTACTATGGCTACACCTTC. It codes for CASSPRQMYYGYTF.

CDR3 nucleotide sequence: TGTGCCAGTAGTTGGGACAGGGGGAATTCACCCCTCCACTTT. Encoded protein: CASSWDRGNSPLHF. The rearrangement links TRBV19 to TRBJ1-6; 11 positions match TRBD1. The length of the CDR3 is 14 residues. The germline CDR1 and CDR2 sequences are LNHDA and SQIVND (reference sequence). V was pared by 5 bases and J by 7 bases, with 1 base of the junction left unmatched.

V and J are TRBV19 and TRBJ1-5; 7 bases align to TRBD1. J gave up 2 bases and V 9 bases, and 7 bases lay outside the gene matches. The V gene's germline CDR1 is LNHDA and CDR2 SQIVND (reference sequence). This CDR3 has 14 amino acids. CDR3 coding DNA: TGTGCCAGCTCACAGGGGATGGGCAATCAGCCCCAGCATTTT. This sequence encodes CASSQGMGNQPQHF.

V is TRBV5-1 and J is TRBJ2-3; 16 nucleotides align to TRBD2. The ends lost 3 bases at V and 0 bases at J; junction bases unmatched: 1. The CDR3 is 17 residues long. Per germline, CDR1 SGHRS and CDR2 YFSETQ. CDR3 protein: CASSWGLAGGSTDTQYF. The CDR3 DNA sequence: TGCGCCAGCAGCTGGGGACTAGCGGGGGGGAGCACAGATACGCAGTATTTT.

The chain is built from TRBV5-1 and TRBJ1-2; D gene ambiguous. Trimming stripped 0 bases from V and 6 bases from J, with 12 bases between. Germline values: CDR1 SGHRS, CDR2 YFSETQ. The CDR3 consists of 14 residues. As DNA, the CDR3 is TGCGCCAGCAGCTTGGGTCAGGCGGGCGATGGCTACACCTTC. This sequence encodes CASSLGQAGDGYTF. Supplemented by reference TRBV5-1 and TRBJ1-2, the full variable domain reads KAGVTQTPRYLIKTRGQQVTLSCSPISGHRSVSWYQQTPGQGLQFLFEYFSETQRNKGNFPGRFSGRQFSNSRSEMNVSTLELGDSALYLCASSLGQAGDGYTFGSGTRLTVV.

The rearrangement uses TRBV10-1 and TRBJ2-2; 9 positions match TRBD1. The CDR3 has 15 residues. The ends lost 4 bases at V and 4 bases at J; junction bases unmatched: 4. Germline V CDR1 and CDR2: WNHNN, SYGVQD (reference sequence). In DNA, the CDR3 is TGCGCCAGCAGTGGACAGGGGGTAGGCACCGGGGAGCTGTTTTTT. It yields the protein CASSGQGVGTGELFF.

The chain employs TRBV5-1 and TRBJ1-2; tentative D call: TRBD1 (6 bases). V dropped 0 bases and J dropped 7 bases, with 19 bases sitting between them. Germline CDR1 SGHRS, CDR2 YFSETQ. The CDR3 consists of 16 residues. The CDR3 coding sequence is TGCGCCAGCAGCTTGGAACGGCAGGGGCCCTCGTCTGGCTACACCTTC. Translating gives CASSLERQGPSSGYTF.

A single count supports this clone. The chain recombines TRBV18 with TRBJ2-3; possibly TRBD1 or TRBD2 for D (7 bases each). The germline gives CDR1 KGHSH, CDR2 LQKENI. There are 15 residues in the CDR3. V was trimmed by 3 bases and J by 3 bases, leaving 13 bases between them. CDR3 residues: CASSPQGGWTDTQYF. The DNA for the CDR3 is TGTGCCAGCTCACCTCAGGGGGGGTGGACAGATACGCAGTATTTT.

The chain couples TRBV4-3 to TRBJ2-2; D call uncertain. The germline V gene has CDR1 LGHNA and CDR2 YSLEER. This CDR3 spans 15 amino acids. V lost 0 bases to trimming and J lost 6 bases, with 11 bases between them. The CDR3 nucleotides are TGCGCCAGCAGCCAAGAGAAGGTGGCCGCCGGGGAGCTGTTTTTT. This encodes CASSQEKVAAGELFF.

The rearrangement links TRBV6-2 or TRBV6-3 to TRBJ1-1, with D tentatively TRBD1 (5 bases). The CDR3 is 17 residues long. Between the trimmed V and J ends, which lost 4 bases and 2 bases, there was a span of 20 bases. Germline loops: CDR1 MNHEY, CDR2 SVGEGT. The CDR3 loop is CASSSHGRRGLNTEAFF. The DNA for the CDR3 is TGTGCCAGCAGTTCCCACGGGCGTCGGGGCCTAAACACTGAAGCTTTCTTT.